This paragraph reports one T cell receptor beta chain. The antigen is undetermined. Sequenced by immunoSEQ multiplex PCR; TCRdb stores in-frame clones only, minus some. Of 80,000 to 90,000 clones detected, around 96% appear once; the ten largest clones hold 0.6% to 0.85%. Germline V gives CDR1 MNHNY, CDR2 SVGAGI (reference sequence). The ends lost 5 bases at V and 2 bases at J; junction bases unmatched: 6. This CDR3 contains 15 residues. This sample is drawn from a study of cytomegalovirus exposure and HLA in healthy donors. Study conclusions and caveats: Cytomegalovirus status was reportedly diagnosed by the classifier with high specificity and sensitivity. Rarity characterized most TCR sequences, yet some public TCRs appeared in many donors.

Sequenced: PBMCs. The chain uses TRBV6-6 and TRBJ1-5; TRBD1 matches at 7 bases. This sequence originates from a man aged 18 to 35 in good health and CMV-seronegative. The CDR3 DNA sequence: TGTGCCAGCAGTGATCAGGGGGGAGGCAATCAGCCCCAGCATTTT. This translates into CASSDQGGGNQPQHF.